The 17 T cell receptor beta chains given below trace back to one sample, sequenced in a study. Each CDR3 protein is one row after TCRdb ran MiXCR on the 5' RACE reads. The sample lists roughly 5,900 distinct CDR3 sequences; approximately 69% were seen once. The sample comprised memory CD4+ T cells sorted from a lymph node. This sample's subset: memory CD4+ T cells, CD4+CD45RO+CD25-. These receptors all come from a female donor with breast cancer.

The chain is built from TRBV10-3 and TRBJ1-1; no reliable D call. V lost 7 bases, J lost 4 bases, and 7 bases lay in between. The CDR3 spans 11 residues. Germline V gene data show CDR1 as ENHRY and CDR2 as SYGVKD. CDR3 protein: CAIKGSTEAFF. For the CDR3, the DNA is TGTGCCATCAAGGGAAGCACTGAAGCTTTCTTT.

This chain links TRBV20-1 with TRBJ2-5; a weak D match, TRBD1 (6 bases). V was pared by 6 bases and J by 2 bases, with 13 bases between. Germline V gene lookup returns CDR1 DFQATT and CDR2 SNEGSKA (reference sequence). This CDR3 has 13 residues. The CDR3 DNA reads TGCAGTGCCCTCGGACAGCTACAAGAGACCCAGTACTTC. Its protein product is CSALGQLQETQYF.

The chain couples TRBV10-3 to TRBJ1-6; 7 positions agree with TRBD1. The CDR3 has 14 amino acids. Germline CDR1 ENHRY, CDR2 SYGVKD. J lost 8 bases, V lost 6 bases, and 7 bases had no gene match. The CDR3: CAISPTGSDSPLHF. CDR3 in DNA: TGTGCCATCAGCCCGACAGGGAGTGATTCACCCCTCCACTTT.

The chain has TRBV4-1 and TRBJ2-7; 10 positions agree with TRBD1. Looked up from germline, CDR1 is MGHRA and CDR2 is YSYEKL. The CDR3 is 15 residues long. V shed 2 bases and J 2 bases; nucleotides not matched to a gene: 3. The CDR3 loop reads CASSQTGTGAYEQYF. CDR3 nucleotides: TGCGCCAGCAGCCAAACCGGGACAGGGGCCTACGAGCAGTACTTC.

This clonotype showed up just a few times. V usage is TRBV7-8 and J usage is TRBJ2-7; the D gene could be TRBD1 or TRBD2 (5 bases each). The CDR3 is 16 residues long. With 4 bases removed from V and 2 bases from J, the gap between germline ends came to 18 bases. CDR1 and CDR2 (germline): SGHVS, FQNEAQ. The CDR3 DNA sequence: TGTGCCAGCAGCTACGCTTCCGGGACGGCTACCTACGAGCAGTACTTC. Its protein product is CASSYASGTATYEQYF.

Concerning this clonotype: A read error may produce the germline difference seen at one junction end. This chain joins TRBV30 and TRBJ1-5; D not certain. The CDR3 sequence is 13 residues long. The germline gives CDR1 GTSNPN, CDR2 SVGIG (reference sequence). Here the CDR3 reads CARSVRSNQPQHF. Here the CDR3 DNA reads TGTGCCCGGAGTGTACGTAGCAATCAGCCCCAGCATTTT.

The chain joins TRBV20-1 to TRBJ2-1, with D perhaps TRBD1 (5 bases). V shed 3 bases and J shed 9 bases, with 12 bases lying between them. This CDR3 has 12 amino acids. Germline V gene data show CDR1 as DFQATT and CDR2 as SNEGSKA (reference sequence). For the CDR3, the DNA is TGCAGTGCTAGGGACACCTCTAGTGAGCAGTTCTTC. Translating it yields CSARDTSSEQFF.

This clonotype was found a few times. The chain carries TRBV12-3 or TRBV12-4 and TRBJ1-5, with D possibly matching TRBD1 (5 bases). The CDR3 has 13 residues. V lost 4 bases, J lost 5 bases, and 9 bases lay in between. The CDR3 region has the DNA TGTGCCAGCAGTTCAGGGATGGATCAGCCCCAGCATTTT. It translates to CASSSGMDQPQHF.

The chain carries TRBV3-1 and TRBJ1-1; D perhaps matches TRBD1 (5 bases). Germline values: CDR1 LGHDT, CDR2 YNNKEL (reference sequence). The germline V and J ends were trimmed by 4 bases and 8 bases, with 11 bases remaining between them. The CDR3 loop spans 12 amino acids. Written as DNA, the CDR3 is TGTGCCAGCAGCCTTTACGGGGGAGAAGCTTTCTTT. Its translation is CASSLYGGEAFF.

The V gene is TRBV6-1, the J gene TRBJ2-3, with 10 positions matching TRBD2. With V trimmed by 6 bases and J by 4 bases, 7 bases remained unmatched. CDR1 MNHNS and CDR2 SASEGT come from the germline V gene. CDR3 size: 15 residues. The CDR3 protein is CASSLRTSGADTQYF. CDR3 nucleotides: TGTGCCAGCAGCCTTAGGACTAGCGGTGCAGATACGCAGTATTTT.

The genes are TRBV6-5 and TRBJ2-7; 11 bases agree with TRBD2. CDR3 size: 15 residues. Germline V gene data show CDR1 as MNHEY and CDR2 as SVGAGI. The V and J ends lost 5 bases and 7 bases, in that order; junction bases with no gene match: 10. The CDR3 is CASSTTSGTAGEQYF. CDR3 nucleotides: TGTGCCAGCAGTACGACTAGCGGGACTGCAGGGGAGCAGTACTTC.

This clonotype has more than one count but fewer than ten. The rearrangement links TRBV11-2 to TRBJ2-1; 7 nucleotides match TRBD2. Germline CDR1 reads SGHAT; CDR2 reads FQNNGV. The length of the CDR3 is 14 residues. Losses at the gene ends were 5 bases for V and 4 bases for J; bases not matched to a gene: 5. CDR3 loop: CASSLAGEYNEQFF. The CDR3 nucleotides read TGTGCCAGCAGCCTTGCGGGGGAATACAATGAGCAGTTCTTC. Supplemented by reference TRBV11-2 and TRBJ2-1, the full variable domain reads EAGVAQSPRYKIIEKRQSVAFWCNPISGHATLYWYQQILGQGPKLLIQFQNNGVVDDSQLPKDRFSAERLKGVDSTLKIQPAKLEDSAVYLCASSLAGEYNEQFFGPGTRLTVL.

This clonotype was observed a single time. The junction departs from the called germline gene at one end, perhaps through a read error. The chain recombines TRBV5-1 with TRBJ2-1; D not resolved. This CDR3 region has 15 residues. From germline, CDR1 is SGHRS and CDR2 YFSETQ. CDR3 nucleotide sequence: TGCGCCAGCAAAAAATCTCCGTCGGACGGCAATGAGCGGTTCTTC. Translating gives CASKKSPSDGNERFF.

This clonotype was recorded a few times. J is TRBJ1-2 and V is TRBV12-3 or TRBV12-4; TRBD1 might be the D (6 bases). V was shortened by 4 bases and J by 7 bases, with 19 bases between the two germline ends. CDR3 length: 15 residues. The CDR3 loop is CASSSVFRGRFGYTF. In DNA, the CDR3 is TGTGCCAGCAGTTCCGTTTTCAGGGGACGATTTGGCTACACCTTC.

The chain joins TRBV18 to TRBJ2-7; 8 nucleotides match TRBD1. Germline lookup yields CDR1 KGHSH and CDR2 LQKENI. The trim removed 4 bases at V and 2 bases at J, leaving 4 bases unmatched. CDR3 length equals 14 residues. This CDR3 is CASSLRQGPYEQYF. CDR3 bases: TGTGCCAGCTCACTCCGACAGGGGCCCTACGAGCAGTACTTC.

By sample fraction, this clonotype is large. The chain employs TRBV7-6 and TRBJ2-7, with TRBD1 matching over 7 bases. With 5 bases clipped from V and 6 bases from J, the junction kept 4 bases outside the gene matches. Germline values: CDR1 SGHVS, CDR2 FNYEAQ. The CDR3 length is 12 residues. The chain's CDR3 is CASSQTGREQYF. CDR3 in DNA: TGTGCCAGCAGCCAGACAGGGCGCGAGCAGTACTTC.

This clonotype was recorded only once. The gene calls are TRBV6-2 or TRBV6-3 and TRBJ2-1, with 7 nucleotides matching TRBD2. The CDR3 consists of 16 residues. The germline V gene encodes CDR1 MNHEY and CDR2 SVGEGT. The V gene end was trimmed by 0 bases and the J gene end by 5 bases; junction bases not matched to a gene: 7. The CDR3 nucleotides read TGTGCCAGCAGTTACTCGGCGCGGGAGTTCAACAATGAGCAGTTCTTC. Residues: CASSYSAREFNNEQFF.